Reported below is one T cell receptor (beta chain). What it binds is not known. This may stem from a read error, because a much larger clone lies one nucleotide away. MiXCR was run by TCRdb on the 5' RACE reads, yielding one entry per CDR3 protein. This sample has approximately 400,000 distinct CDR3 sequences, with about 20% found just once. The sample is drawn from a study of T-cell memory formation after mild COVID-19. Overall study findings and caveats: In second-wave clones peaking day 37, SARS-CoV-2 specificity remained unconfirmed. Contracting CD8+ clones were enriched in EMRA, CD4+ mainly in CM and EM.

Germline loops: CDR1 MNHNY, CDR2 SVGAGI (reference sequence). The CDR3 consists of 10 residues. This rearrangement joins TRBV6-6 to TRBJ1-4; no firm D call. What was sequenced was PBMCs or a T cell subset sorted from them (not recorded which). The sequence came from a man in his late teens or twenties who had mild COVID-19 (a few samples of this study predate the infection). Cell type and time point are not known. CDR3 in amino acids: CASGYEKLFF. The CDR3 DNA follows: TGTGCCAGCGGTTATGAAAAACTGTTTTTT.